The 27 T cell receptor beta chains in this list originate from one sample, sequenced in a study of blood T cells in healthy people across ages. Alongside a J-beta primer mix, a sample-barcoded 5' primer served in a second PCR lasting roughly 7 to 11 cycles. TCRdb itself ran the 5' RACE reads through MiXCR, one entry per CDR3 protein. The sample lists 650,000 to 800,000 distinct CDR3 sequences; 40% to 50% were seen once. Sample: blood. The receptors stem from a man aged 55-75 years in good health.

Only a few counts were recorded for this clonotype. J is TRBJ2-7 and V is TRBV7-2; possibly TRBD1 or TRBD2 for D (5 bases each). Germline lookup yields CDR1 SGHTA and CDR2 FQGNSA. The CDR3 has 16 amino acids. V was pared by 3 bases and J by 7 bases, with 22 bases between. CDR3 coding DNA: TGTGCCAGCAGCTTCGGTGGGGGTTACCCTTATCCTGAGCAGTACTTC. It specifies CASSFGGGYPYPEQYF.

The table lists this clonotype with a few counts. The chain carries TRBV2 and TRBJ2-5; 8 nucleotides match TRBD1. The CDR3 is 15 amino acids. The V gene end was trimmed by 7 bases and the J gene end by 2 bases; junction bases not matched to a gene: 9. The germline gives CDR1 SNHLY, CDR2 FYNNEI. DNA of the CDR3: TGTGCCAGCAACCCGACAGGGGTTAGGCAAGAGACCCAGTACTTC. This encodes CASNPTGVRQETQYF.

The chain recombines TRBV5-5 with TRBJ2-3; D assignment may be TRBD1 or TRBD2 (6 bases each). Germline lookup yields CDR1 SGHKS and CDR2 YYEKEE (reference sequence). The CDR3 length is 18 residues. V was trimmed by 2 bases and J by 1 base, leaving 20 bases between them. The CDR3 here is CASSFSWGARAGTDTQYF. The CDR3, as DNA: TGTGCCAGCAGCTTTAGTTGGGGGGCGCGAGCTGGCACAGATACGCAGTATTTT.

The J gene is TRBJ1-5, the V gene TRBV6-2 or TRBV6-3; maybe TRBD1 (5 bases). Per the germline V gene, CDR1 is MNHEY and CDR2 is SVGEGT. This CDR3 region has 14 residues. The V gene lost 6 bases and the J gene lost 5 bases, with 14 bases spanning the gap. CDR3 bases: TGTGCCAGCAGAGTCCCAGGGTACGATCAGCCCCAGCATTTT. Protein product: CASRVPGYDQPQHF.

This clonotype was counted only a few times. The chain recombines TRBV14 with TRBJ1-2; D not resolved. Trimming shortened V by 0 bases and J by 5 bases, and 13 bases separated the two germline ends. Germline V gives CDR1 SGHDN, CDR2 FVKESK. The CDR3 loop spans 15 amino acids. The chain's CDR3 is CASSQDLRPAYGYTF. In nucleotides, the CDR3 is TGTGCCAGCAGCCAAGATCTACGGCCAGCGTATGGCTACACCTTC.

A few counts support this clonotype. This rearrangement joins TRBV20-1 to TRBJ2-3, with D perhaps matching TRBD2 (5 bases). Germline CDR1 DFQATT, CDR2 SNEGSKA (reference sequence). This CDR3 is 11 amino acids long. V was cut by 5 bases and J by 7 bases, with 10 bases left in between. CDR3 DNA: TGCAGTGCTTCCGACTACTATACGCAGTATTTT. This translates into CSASDYYTQYF.

The chain recombines TRBV28 with TRBJ1-6; maybe TRBD1 (6 bases). CDR1 is MDHEN, CDR2 SYDVKM, per germline. CDR3 length equals 15 residues. With 3 bases removed from V and 11 bases from J, the gap between germline ends came to 17 bases. The CDR3 region is CASSLPGALGTPLHF. CDR3 sequence (DNA): TGTGCCAGCAGTTTGCCGGGGGCTCTTGGGACACCCCTCCACTTT.

The CDR3 loop is CASSLALAGGFYEQYF. The CDR3 coding sequence is TGTGCCAGCAGCTTAGCCCTAGCGGGGGGATTCTACGAGCAGTACTTC. The chain couples TRBV7-6 to TRBJ2-7; TRBD2 agrees at 11 bases. This CDR3 region has 16 residues. From germline, CDR1 is SGHVS and CDR2 FNYEAQ. The junction had 4 bases not matched to a gene; V was cut back by 0 bases and J by 3 bases.

The genes are TRBV7-2 and TRBJ2-2, with 13 bases lining up with TRBD2. Germline CDR1 SGHTA, CDR2 FQGNSA. There are 16 residues in the CDR3. V was pared by 4 bases and J by 7 bases, with 6 bases of the junction left unmatched. The CDR3 bases are TGTGCCAGCAGCTCGACTAGCGGGGGGCGTGGCGGGGAGCTGTTTTTT. Translated: CASSSTSGGRGGELFF.

This clonotype was seen a handful of times. The rearrangement links TRBV28 to TRBJ1-2; D gene ambiguous. Trimming shortened V by 6 bases and J by 3 bases, and 8 bases separated the two germline ends. CDR1 is MDHEN, CDR2 SYDVKM, per germline. The CDR3 consists of 12 residues. The CDR3 spells CASRPTDYGYTF. The CDR3 nucleotides read TGTGCCAGCAGACCTACAGACTATGGCTACACCTTC.

This clonotype has more than one count but fewer than ten. The gene calls are TRBV4-3 and TRBJ2-7; maybe TRBD2 (6 bases). The CDR3 is made up of 14 amino acids. The germline V and J ends were trimmed by 1 base and 6 bases, with 13 bases remaining between them. Germline CDR1 and CDR2: LGHNA and YSLEER. The chain's CDR3 is CASSQGGVPSEQYF. CDR3 DNA: TGCGCCAGCAGCCAAGGGGGGGTTCCATCCGAGCAGTACTTC.

This clonotype was seen only a few times. This rearrangement joins TRBV2 to TRBJ2-7, with 8 bases matching TRBD1. CDR3 length: 16 amino acids. Germline CDR1 SNHLY, CDR2 FYNNEI. The junction had 8 bases not matched to a gene; V was cut back by 0 bases and J by 4 bases. CDR3 DNA: TGTGCCAGCAGTGAAGCCACAGGGGGTAGGTGGTACGAGCAGTACTTC. This translates into CASSEATGGRWYEQYF.

The V call is TRBV7-2, the J call TRBJ2-1; unclear D gene. V lost 1 base and J lost 4, with 5 bases in between. The CDR3 length is 13 residues. In germline, CDR1 is SGHTA, CDR2 FQGNSA. DNA of the CDR3: TGTGCCAGCAGCTTAGATTGGTACAATGAGCAGTTCTTC. It specifies CASSLDWYNEQFF.

The rearrangement joins TRBV19 to TRBJ1-2; D possibly corresponds to TRBD1 (5 bases). Germline V gives CDR1 LNHDA, CDR2 SQIVND (reference sequence). V lost 6 bases and J 3 bases, leaving 20 bases between the germline ends. The CDR3 has 16 residues. This chain's CDR3 is CASSRGPGLVDYGYTF. The CDR3, as DNA: TGTGCCAGTAGCCGGGGACCAGGATTGGTAGACTATGGCTACACCTTC.

This clonotype was counted ten times or more. This chain connects TRBV7-9 to TRBJ2-7; tentatively, D is TRBD1 (5 bases). Per germline, CDR1 SEHNR and CDR2 FQNEAQ (reference sequence). This CDR3 is 14 amino acids long. V was clipped by 2 bases and J by 6 bases, with 14 bases between them. The CDR3 bases are TGTGCCAGCAGCTTATCTAAAGGGGCGGTCGAGCAGTACTTC. It codes for CASSLSKGAVEQYF.

With respect to this clonotype: A single base separates this from a much larger clone, so it may be a read error. The CDR3: CVISVAVGYEQYF. The CDR3 region has the DNA TGTGTCATCAGTGTGGCGGTGGGCTACGAGCAGTACTTC. J is TRBJ2-7 and V is TRBV10-3; no firm D call. Germline CDR1 and CDR2: ENHRY and SYGVKD. The CDR3 has 13 amino acids.

At least ten counts were recorded for this clonotype. One junction end disagrees with the germline gene, perhaps due to a read error. The J gene is TRBJ2-2, the V gene TRBV30; no clear D. This CDR3 has 14 residues. CDR1 is GTSNPN, CDR2 SVGIG, per germline (reference sequence). The CDR3 DNA sequence: TGTGCCTGGAGTGGACGGGCGAATACCGGGGAGCTGTTTTTT. This codes for CAWSGRANTGELFF.

Only a few counts were recorded for this clonotype. V gene TRBV6-1 combines with J gene TRBJ1-6, with 10 positions matching TRBD1. The CDR3 is made up of 17 amino acids. Germline V gene data show CDR1 as MNHNS and CDR2 as SASEGT. J lost 0 bases, V lost 6 bases, and 5 bases had no gene match. CDR3 coding DNA: TGTGCCAGCAGGACAGGGGGCGGTTTCTCCTATAATTCACCCCTCCACTTT. The encoded protein is CASRTGGGFSYNSPLHF.

This clonotype has at least ten counts. The V gene is TRBV12-3 or TRBV12-4, the J gene TRBJ1-1, with D unresolved. Trimming took off 8 bases at V and 0 bases at J, with 7 bases between the two ends. The CDR3 has 12 amino acids. CDR3 DNA sequence: TGTGCCAGCGAAGGCTTGAACACTGAAGCTTTCTTT. Translation gives CASEGLNTEAFF.

This chain connects TRBV12-3 or TRBV12-4 to TRBJ1-5; D possibly corresponds to TRBD1 (6 bases). The V and J ends lost 5 bases and 5 bases respectively, with 22 bases between them. The CDR3 length is 17 residues. The CDR3 DNA reads TGTGCCAGCAGTCCCTTAAACCCAGGGGCCGGGGATCAGCCCCAGCATTTT. Translating it yields CASSPLNPGAGDQPQHF.

This clonotype is a singleton in its sample. The genes are TRBV6-1 and TRBJ2-1; D is undetermined. CDR1 and CDR2 (germline): MNHNS, SASEGT. V lost 7 bases to trimming and J lost 4 bases, with 8 bases between them. The CDR3 sequence is 12 residues long. CDR3 protein: CASTAGYNEQFF. CDR3 sequence (DNA): TGTGCCAGCACAGCTGGTTACAATGAGCAGTTCTTC.

The V call is TRBV5-1, the J call TRBJ1-4; D not resolved. This CDR3 region has 16 residues. With 2 bases removed from V and 0 bases from J, the gap between germline ends came to 11 bases. Germline lookup yields CDR1 SGHRS and CDR2 YFSETQ. This CDR3 reads CASSFDVTPTNEKLFF. The CDR3 DNA reads as TGCGCCAGCAGCTTCGACGTTACCCCAACTAATGAAAAACTGTTTTTT. The variable domain in full, completed from reference TRBV5-1 and TRBJ1-4, reads KAGVTQTPRYLIKTRGQQVTLSCSPISGHRSVSWYQQTPGQGLQFLFEYFSETQRNKGNFPGRFSGRQFSNSRSEMNVSTLELGDSALYLCASSFDVTPTNEKLFFGSGTQLSVL.

Details on this clonotype: A read error is possible here, since a much larger clone lies one base away. This chain connects TRBV11-1 to TRBJ2-1; 8 bases line up with TRBD1. The DNA end is a closer match to TRBJ2-7, so the J assignment may be wrong. The CDR3 spans 16 residues. Per the germline V gene, CDR1 is SGHAT and CDR2 is FQDESV (reference sequence). CDR3 sequence reads: CASSSQGAGSYNEQYF. The CDR3 DNA is TGTGCCAGCAGCTCGCAGGGGGCCGGCTCCTACAATGAGCAGTACTTC.

The chain joins TRBV7-8 to TRBJ2-2; the D is unclear. The CDR3 spans 14 residues. V was shortened by 7 bases and J by 1 base, with 10 bases between the two germline ends. Germline V gene lookup returns CDR1 SGHVS and CDR2 FQNEAQ. CDR3 bases: TGTGCCAGCACCCCCCGATGGAACACCGGGGAGCTGTTTTTT. Amino acid sequence: CASTPRWNTGELFF. Looking up the rest from reference TRBV7-8 and TRBJ2-2 gives the full variable domain: GAGVSQSPRYKVAKRGQDVALRCDPISGHVSLFWYQQALGQGPEFLTYFQNEAQLDKSGLPSDRFFAERPEGSVSTLKIQRTQQEDSAVYLCASTPRWNTGELFFGEGSRLTVL.

This clonotype was observed a handful of times. The chain carries TRBV3-1 and TRBJ2-5; D gene unclear. With 5 bases removed from V and 2 bases from J, the gap between germline ends came to 12 bases. CDR3 length equals 14 residues. The germline V gene encodes CDR1 LGHDT and CDR2 YNNKEL (reference sequence). The CDR3 sequence: CASSLRNLQETQYF. Written as DNA, the CDR3 is TGTGCCAGCAGCTTACGGAACCTACAAGAGACCCAGTACTTC.

This clonotype was seen more than once but under ten times. The V call is TRBV6-1, the J call TRBJ1-6, with a tentative D call TRBD1 (5 bases). The germline V gene has CDR1 MNHNS and CDR2 SASEGT. The CDR3 runs 15 residues. With 10 bases removed from V and 5 bases from J, the gap between germline ends came to 18 bases. The CDR3 is CATNHGDRDNSPLHF. For the CDR3, the DNA is TGTGCCACCAACCATGGTGACAGAGATAATTCACCCCTCCACTTT.

This chain links TRBV14 with TRBJ2-7; no reliable D call. V lost 5 bases and J lost 2, with 16 bases in between. In germline, CDR1 is SGHDN, CDR2 FVKESK. This CDR3 has 15 residues. In DNA form, the CDR3 reads TGTGCCAGCAGCTCCCGTCAGACTCCTCCCTACGAGCAGTACTTC. This sequence encodes CASSSRQTPPYEQYF. The whole variable domain, filled in from reference TRBV14 and TRBJ2-7, reads EAGVTQFPSHSVIEKGQTVTLRCDPISGHDNLYWYRRVMGKEIKFLLHFVKESKQDESGMPNNRFLAERTGGTYSTLKVQPAELEDSGVYFCASSSRQTPPYEQYFGPGTRLTVT.